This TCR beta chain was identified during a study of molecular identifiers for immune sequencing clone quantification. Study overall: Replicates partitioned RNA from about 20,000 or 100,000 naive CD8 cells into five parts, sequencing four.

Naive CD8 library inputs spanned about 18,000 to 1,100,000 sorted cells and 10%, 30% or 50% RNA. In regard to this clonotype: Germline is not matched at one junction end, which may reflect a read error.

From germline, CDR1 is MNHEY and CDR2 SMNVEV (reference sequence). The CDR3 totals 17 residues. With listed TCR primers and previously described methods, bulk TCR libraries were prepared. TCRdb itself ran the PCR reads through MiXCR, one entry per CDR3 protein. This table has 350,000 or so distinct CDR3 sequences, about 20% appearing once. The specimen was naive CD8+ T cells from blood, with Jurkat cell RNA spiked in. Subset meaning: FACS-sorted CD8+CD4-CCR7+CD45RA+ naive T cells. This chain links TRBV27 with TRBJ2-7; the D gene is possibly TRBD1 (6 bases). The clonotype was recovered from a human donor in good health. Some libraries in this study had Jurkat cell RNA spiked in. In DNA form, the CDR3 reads TGTGCCGGCAGTCCCCTATCACAGGGTGCCCAGGGCTACGAGCAGTACTTC. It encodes CAGSPLSQGAQGYEQYF.